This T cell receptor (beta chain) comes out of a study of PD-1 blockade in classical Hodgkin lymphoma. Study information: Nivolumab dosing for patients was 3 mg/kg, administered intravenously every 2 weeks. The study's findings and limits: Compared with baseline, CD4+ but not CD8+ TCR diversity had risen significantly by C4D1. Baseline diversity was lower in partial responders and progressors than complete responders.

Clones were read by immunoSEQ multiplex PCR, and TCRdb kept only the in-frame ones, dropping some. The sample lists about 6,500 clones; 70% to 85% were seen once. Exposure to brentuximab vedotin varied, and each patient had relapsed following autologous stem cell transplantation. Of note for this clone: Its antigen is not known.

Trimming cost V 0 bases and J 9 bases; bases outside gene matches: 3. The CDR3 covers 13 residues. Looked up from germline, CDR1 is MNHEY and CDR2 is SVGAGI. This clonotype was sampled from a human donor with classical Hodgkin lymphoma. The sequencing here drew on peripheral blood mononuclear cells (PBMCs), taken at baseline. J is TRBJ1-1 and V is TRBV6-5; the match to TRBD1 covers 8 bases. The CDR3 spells CASSYSRTGKAFF. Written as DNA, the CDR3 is TGTGCCAGCAGTTACTCCCGGACAGGGAAAGCTTTCTTT.